These T cell receptor beta chains were read from a single sample in a study of T cells in Graves' hyperthyroidism and ophthalmopathy. TCRdb re-called the multiplex PCR reads through MiXCR, storing one row per CDR3 protein. The data contain about half a million distinct CDR3 sequences, 20% to 25% of them seen just once; the ten biggest clones take up approximately 26%. What was sequenced was blood. Source of these receptors: a man between 18 and 29 years old with Graves' hyperthyroidism. Each CDR3 is given with its conserved first and last residue. D genes are given only for firm matches. The size field is filled for only some rows; it gives once, few, many or a size class.

D: -
size: -
J: TRBJ2-7
V: TRBV12-3/TRBV12-4
DNA: TGTGCCGGCCGATCGGACATTTTCTCCTACGAGCAGTACTTC
CDR3: CAGRSDIFSYEQYF

D: -
size: -
J: TRBJ1-1
V: TRBV7-2
DNA: TGTGCCAGCAGCTCGGGAAACAGGAAAGCTTTCTTT
CDR3: CASSSGNRKAFF

D: -
size: few
J: TRBJ2-7
V: TRBV5-6
DNA: TGTGCCAGCAGCTCGGTGGGGAACAGGGGACTCTACGAGCAGTACTTC
CDR3: CASSSVGNRGLYEQYF

D: TRBD1
size: few
J: TRBJ1-5
V: TRBV4-1
DNA: TGCGCCAGCAGCCAATATTCGGGACAGAGTAGCAATCAGCCCCAGCATTTT
CDR3: CASSQYSGQSSNQPQHF

D: -
size: many
J: TRBJ1-2
V: TRBV30
DNA: TGTGCCTGGAGTCAATCCTTCACGGGCTACACCTTC
CDR3: CAWSQSFTGYTF

D: TRBD1
size: many
J: TRBJ1-1
V: TRBV24-1
DNA: TGTGCCACCAGTGACCAGACAGGGGGCACTGAAGCTTTCTTT
CDR3: CATSDQTGGTEAFF

D: -
size: few
J: TRBJ1-6
V: TRBV19
DNA: TGTGCCAGTAGTATGGACTTCGGGGCCGATAATTCACCCCTCCACTTT
CDR3: CASSMDFGADNSPLHF

D: -
size: many
J: TRBJ1-1
V: TRBV5-1
DNA: TGCGCCAGCCGGTTAGGCGACGGGAACACTGAAGCTTTCTTT
CDR3: CASRLGDGNTEAFF

D: TRBD2
size: many
J: TRBJ2-5
V: TRBV20-1
DNA: TGCAGTGCTAGAGATCCCAGCGGGGGGGCCGTAGAGACCCAGTACTTC
CDR3: CSARDPSGGAVETQYF

D: -
size: many
J: TRBJ2-7
V: TRBV27
DNA: TGTGCCAGCAGTTTCGGGACCGGCGAGCAGTACTTC
CDR3: CASSFGTGEQYF

D: TRBD1
size: -
J: TRBJ1-2
V: TRBV25-1
DNA: TGTGCCAGCAGTGAATGGGCTGGGACAGGATCTGGCTACACCTTC
CDR3: CASSEWAGTGSGYTF

D: TRBD1
size: few
J: TRBJ1-2
V: TRBV24-1
DNA: TGTGCCACCAGTGACTCAGACAGGGGAGGCTACACCTTC
CDR3: CATSDSDRGGYTF

D: -
size: -
J: TRBJ1-6
V: TRBV2
DNA: TGTGCCACCCTCGGGGACGGGAATTCACCCCTCCACTTT
CDR3: CATLGDGNSPLHF

D: TRBD1
size: -
J: TRBJ1-1
V: TRBV7-9
DNA: TGTGCCAGCAGCGGAAGGACAGGTCCTGAAGCTTTCTTT
CDR3: CASSGRTGPEAFF

D: -
size: few
J: TRBJ2-3
V: TRBV6-1
DNA: TGTGCCAGCAGTCTCGGGCCTCCCTTGGATACGCAGTATTTT
CDR3: CASSLGPPLDTQYF

D: -
size: -
J: TRBJ1-2
V: TRBV7-9
DNA: TGTGCCAGCAGCCAGGCGGGGCTAAGAGGCTACACCTTC
CDR3: CASSQAGLRGYTF

D: -
size: -
J: TRBJ2-7
V: TRBV6-5
DNA: TGTGCCAGCAGTTACCGTAAGTCGGCGTACGAGCAGTACTTC
CDR3: CASSYRKSAYEQYF